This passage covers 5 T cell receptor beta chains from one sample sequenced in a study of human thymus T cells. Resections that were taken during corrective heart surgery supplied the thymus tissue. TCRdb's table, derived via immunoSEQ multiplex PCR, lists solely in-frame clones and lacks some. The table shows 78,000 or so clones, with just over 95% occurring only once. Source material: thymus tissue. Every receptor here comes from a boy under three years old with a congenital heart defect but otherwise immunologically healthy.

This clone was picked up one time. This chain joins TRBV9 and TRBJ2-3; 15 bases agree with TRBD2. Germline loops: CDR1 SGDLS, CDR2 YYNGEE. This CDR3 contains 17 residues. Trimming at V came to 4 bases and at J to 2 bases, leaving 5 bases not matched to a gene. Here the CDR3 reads CASSFRTSGGVTDTQYF. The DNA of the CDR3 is TGTGCCAGCAGCTTCAGGACTAGCGGGGGGGTCACAGATACGCAGTATTTT.

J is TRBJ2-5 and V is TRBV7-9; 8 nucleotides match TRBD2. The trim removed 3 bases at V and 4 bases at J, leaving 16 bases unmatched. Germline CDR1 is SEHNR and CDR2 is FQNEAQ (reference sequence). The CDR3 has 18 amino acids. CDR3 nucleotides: TGTGCCAGCAGCTTCGGCCGGGACGGGAGGGAGAATGGAGAGACCCAGTACTTC. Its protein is CASSFGRDGRENGETQYF. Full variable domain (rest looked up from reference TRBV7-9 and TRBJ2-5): DTGVSQNPRHKITKRGQNVTFRCDPISEHNRLYWYRQTLGQGPEFLTYFQNEAQLEKSRLLSDRFSAERPKGSFSTLEIQRTEQGDSAMYLCASSFGRDGRENGETQYFGPGTRLLVL.

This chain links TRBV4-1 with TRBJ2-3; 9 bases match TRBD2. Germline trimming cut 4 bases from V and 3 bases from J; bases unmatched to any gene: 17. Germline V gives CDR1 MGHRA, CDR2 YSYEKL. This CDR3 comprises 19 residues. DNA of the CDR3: TGCGCCAGCAGCCCCCCGGGCGGGAGGGCCTCCGAGCGGACAGATACGCAGTATTTT. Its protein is CASSPPGGRASERTDTQYF.

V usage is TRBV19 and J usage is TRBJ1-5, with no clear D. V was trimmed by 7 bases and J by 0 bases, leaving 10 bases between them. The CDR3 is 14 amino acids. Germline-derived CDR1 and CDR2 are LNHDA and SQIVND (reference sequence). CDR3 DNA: TGTGCCAGTAATAATTTATATAGCAATCAGCCCCAGCATTTT. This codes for CASNNLYSNQPQHF.

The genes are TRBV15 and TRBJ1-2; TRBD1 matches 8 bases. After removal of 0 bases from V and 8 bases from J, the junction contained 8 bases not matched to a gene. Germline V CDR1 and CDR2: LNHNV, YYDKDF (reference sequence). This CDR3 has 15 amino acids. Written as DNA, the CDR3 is TGTGCCACCAGCAGAGATAGGACAGGGAAAGGCGGCTACACCTTC. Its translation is CATSRDRTGKGGYTF.